The T cell receptor beta chain described here comes from a study of spatial heterogeneity in lung cancer. Study summary: The study consistently detected more beta-chain than alpha-chain sequences. The mean occurrence of each unique TCR and UMI combination in raw reads exceeded 9.5.

The time point here: sample taken at primary tumor resection. Unsorted whole RNA of tumor, nontumor lung or frozen PBMC was sequenced. The donors were about 72 patients with non-small cell lung cancer that was early-stage and untreated. This clonotype was counted at least ten times. Individual TCR cDNA molecules each bore their own unique molecular identifier. TCRdb fed the 5' RACE reads into MiXCR, producing one record per CDR3 protein. The data hold tens of thousands of distinct CDR3 sequences, with 10% to 15% observed a single time. V was shortened by 2 bases and J by 4 bases, with 15 bases between the two germline ends. The CDR3 sequence is 15 residues long. Germline assignment: CDR1 SGHRS and CDR2 YFSETQ.

This chain connects TRBV5-1 to TRBJ1-2; no clear D gene. The sample in question was PBMCs, obtained at surgery. The TCR comes from a male donor with early-stage non-small cell lung cancer. Here the CDR3 DNA reads TGCGCCAGCAGCTTTGCGGCTGGTTCGAGCTATGGCTACACCTTC. It translates to CASSFAAGSSYGYTF.